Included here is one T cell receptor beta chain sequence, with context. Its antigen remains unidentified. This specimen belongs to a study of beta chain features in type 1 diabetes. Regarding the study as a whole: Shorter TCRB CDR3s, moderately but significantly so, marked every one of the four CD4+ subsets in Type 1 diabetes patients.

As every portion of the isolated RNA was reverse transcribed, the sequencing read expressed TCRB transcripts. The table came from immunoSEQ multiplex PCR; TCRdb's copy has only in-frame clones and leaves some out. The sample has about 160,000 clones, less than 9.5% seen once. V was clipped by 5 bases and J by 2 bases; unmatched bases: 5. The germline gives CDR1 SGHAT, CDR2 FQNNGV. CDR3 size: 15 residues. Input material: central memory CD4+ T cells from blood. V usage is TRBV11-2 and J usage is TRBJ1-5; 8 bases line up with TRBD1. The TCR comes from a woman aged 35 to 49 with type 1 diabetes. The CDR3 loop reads CASSKDRAGNQPQHF. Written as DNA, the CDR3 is TGTGCCAGCAGCAAGGACAGGGCTGGCAATCAGCCCCAGCATTTT.